Listed here are 23 T cell receptor beta chains from one sample, sequenced in a study of blood T cells in healthy people across ages. Together with a sample-barcoded 5' primer, a J-beta primer mix was included in a second PCR lasting roughly 6 to 12 cycles. TCRdb reprocessed the 5' RACE reads via MiXCR and lists one record per CDR3 protein. This table holds 650,000 to 700,000 distinct CDR3 sequences, about 30% found once. The sequenced sample was blood. These receptors were taken from a woman aged 80 or older in good health.

Ten or more counts support this clonotype. An end of the junction does not agree with germline; a read error may underlie this. The rearrangement uses TRBV15 and TRBJ1-5; TRBD1 is a possible D gene (6 bases). Germline-derived CDR1 and CDR2 are LNHNV and YYDKDF (reference sequence). The CDR3 length is 14 residues. The CDR3 loop is CATSRGGSNQPQHF. The CDR3 bases are TGTGCCACCAGTAGAGGGGGGAGCAATCAGCCCCAGCATTTT. Combining the CDR3 with reference TRBV15 and TRBJ1-5 gives the whole variable domain DAMVIQNPRYQVTQFGKPVTLSCSQTLNHNVMYWYQQKSSQAPKLLFHYYDKDFNNEADTPDNFQSRRPNTSFCFLDIRSPGLGDTAMYLCATSRGGSNQPQHFGDGTRLSIL.

In this sample, this clonotype turned up a few times. A much larger clonotype is one base distant, so this may be a read error. The J gene is TRBJ1-2, the V gene TRBV20-1, with a weak D call TRBD1 (5 bases). The length of the CDR3 is 15 residues. The germline V gene encodes CDR1 DFQATT and CDR2 SNEGSKA (reference sequence). DNA for the CDR3: TGCAGTGCTAGAGACTCTGACAGTGGAAGCCATGGCCACACCTTC. Translation: CSARDSDSGSHGHTF.

A note on this clonotype: Being one base from a much bigger clone, this may be a read error. The chain carries TRBV19 and TRBJ2-7, with D perhaps TRBD2 (7 bases). The length of the CDR3 is 15 residues. V was clipped by 1 base and J by 7 bases, with 17 bases between them. Per the germline V gene, CDR1 is LNHDA and CDR2 is SQIVND (reference sequence). In DNA, the CDR3 is TGTGCCAGTAGTATAGGGGGGGGCCTTTACAATGAGCAGTACTTC. This gives the protein CASSIGGGLYNEQYF. The complete variable domain, with remaining parts taken from reference TRBV19 and TRBJ2-7, reads DGGITQSPKYLFRKEGQNVTLSCEQNLNHDAMYWYRQDPGQGLRLIYYSQIVNDFQKGDIAEGYSVSREKKESFPLTVTSAQKNPTAFYLCASSIGGGLYNEQYFGPGTRLTVT.

This clonotype has ten or more counts. The chain carries TRBV6-1 and TRBJ2-5; D remains ambiguous. Germline loops: CDR1 MNHNS, CDR2 SASEGT. Trimming left V 8 bases short and J 5 bases short, with 15 bases between. The CDR3 has 13 residues. CDR3 residues: CASGQGRYETQYF. The CDR3 nucleotides read TGTGCCAGCGGTCAAGGAAGATACGAGACCCAGTACTTC.

The sample holds a few counts of this clonotype. A read error may explain this, as a much larger clone is one base away. V usage is TRBV20-1 and J usage is TRBJ2-3, with D possibly being TRBD1 or TRBD2 (6 bases each). Germline V CDR1 and CDR2: DFQATT, SNEGSKA (reference sequence). This CDR3 is built from 15 residues. CDR3 nucleotides: TGCAGTGCTAGAGAGGGGGGCGTGAGCACAGATACGCGGTATTTT. This translates into CSAREGGVSTDTRYF.

This chain links TRBV5-8 with TRBJ1-2, with D possibly matching TRBD1 (5 bases). The germline CDR1 and CDR2 sequences are SGHTS and YDEGEE. The CDR3 totals 14 residues. Trimming stripped 0 bases from V and 3 bases from J, with 9 bases between. The CDR3 DNA reads as TGTGCCAGCAGCTTGGAGGGACTTCACTATGGCTACACCTTC. It translates to CASSLEGLHYGYTF.

V and J are TRBV12-3 or TRBV12-4 and TRBJ2-7, with TRBD1 identical over 7 bases. J gave up 2 bases and V 7 bases, and 11 bases lay outside the gene matches. CDR3 length equals 15 residues. This CDR3 is CASTFTQGIAYEQYF. CDR3 in DNA: TGTGCCAGCACCTTCACACAGGGGATCGCCTACGAGCAGTACTTC.

Regarding this clonotype: At one boundary the junction diverges from the germline segment, which might be a read error. The gene calls are TRBV12-3 or TRBV12-4 and TRBJ1-3; 8 positions agree with TRBD1. This CDR3 region has 15 residues. In DNA, the CDR3 is TGTGCCAGCAGCTTAACAGGGGGAACTGGAAACACCAGATATTTT. It codes for CASSLTGGTGNTRYF.

This clonotype was seen a few times. A single base separates this from a much larger clone, so it may be a read error. The chain carries TRBV20-1 and TRBJ2-5; 10 bases are shared with TRBD2. Per the germline V gene, CDR1 is DFQATT and CDR2 is SNEGSKA (reference sequence). The CDR3 loop spans 14 amino acids. The CDR3 DNA reads as TGCAGTGCTAAAACCGGGACTAGCGAGGAGACCCTGTACTTC. This sequence encodes CSAKTGTSEETLYF.

This clonotype has at least ten counts. The chain couples TRBV20-1 to TRBJ2-3; TRBD1 aligns across 8 bases. Looked up from germline, CDR1 is DFQATT and CDR2 is SNEGSKA (reference sequence). V gave up 1 base and J gave up 5 bases; unmatched junction bases: 8. The CDR3 contains 15 residues. The CDR3 region has the DNA TGCAGTGCTAGAGCCAGGGGGCCTCCGCTAGATACGCAGTATTTT. Translating gives CSARARGPPLDTQYF.

Turning to this clonotype: It may be a read error: a sequence one base away is much more abundant. The chain recombines TRBV2 with TRBJ2-6; 9 nucleotides agree with TRBD1. The CDR3 loop spans 18 amino acids. Germline V CDR1 and CDR2: SNHLY, FYNNEI. This CDR3 is CASTDSGTGFSGANVRTF. The CDR3 DNA sequence: TGTGCCAGCACTGATTCAGGGACAGGGTTCTCTGGGGCCAACGTCCGGACTTTC. The full variable domain, completed using reference TRBV2 and TRBJ2-6, is EPEVTQTPSHQVTQMGQEVILRCVPISNHLYFYWYRQILGQKVEFLVSFYNNEISEKSEIFDDQFSVERPDGSNFTLKIRSTKLEDSAMYFCASTDSGTGFSGANVRTFGAGSRLTVL.

This clonotype was recorded at least ten times. This chain joins TRBV11-2 and TRBJ2-7; D remains ambiguous. This CDR3 contains 11 residues. Looked up from germline, CDR1 is SGHAT and CDR2 is FQNNGV. The V gene lost 5 bases and the J gene lost 4 bases, with 6 bases spanning the gap. The CDR3 coding sequence is TGTGCCAGCAGCGAACAGTACGAGCAGTACTTC. Amino acids: CASSEQYEQYF.

As regards this clonotype: This may arise from a read error, as a much more abundant clone is one base away. The chain links TRBV11-2 to TRBJ2-1, with a tentative D call TRBD2 (6 bases). The CDR3 loop spans 16 amino acids. Trimming removed 4 bases from V and 0 bases from J, with 13 bases in between. Germline-derived CDR1 and CDR2 are SGHAT and FQNNGV. The CDR3 region has the DNA TGTGCCAGCAGCTCCGGACGAGCGGGCTCCTACAATGAGCAGTTCTTC. Its protein is CASSSGRAGSYNEQFF.

About this clonotype itself: One end of the junction does not line up with germline, which may come from a read error. The chain couples TRBV6-2 or TRBV6-3 to TRBJ2-7; 9 bases are shared with TRBD1. This CDR3 has 13 amino acids. The germline V gene has CDR1 MNHEY and CDR2 SVGEGT. The DNA of the CDR3 is TGTGCCAACAGTCCCGGGACAGGGATCGCGCAGTACTTC. As protein: CANSPGTGIAQYF.

This clonotype was recorded at least ten times. The chain recombines TRBV5-4 with TRBJ2-5; 9 positions agree with TRBD2. V dropped 1 base and J dropped 4; count of bases not matched to a gene: 2. CDR3 length: 14 amino acids. Germline loops: CDR1 SGHNT, CDR2 YYREEE (reference sequence). The CDR3 DNA reads as TGTGCCAGCAGCTTGAGCGGGGGGCCAGAGACCCAGTACTTC. Residues: CASSLSGGPETQYF.

The chain recombines TRBV5-1 with TRBJ2-1, with 10 bases matching TRBD1. The CDR3 has 15 amino acids. With 4 bases clipped from V and 9 bases from J, the junction kept 10 bases outside the gene matches. Germline V gene lookup returns CDR1 SGHRS and CDR2 YFSETQ. Written as DNA, the CDR3 is TGCGCCAGCAGCCTCACCGGGACAGGGGAAAGTGAGCAGTTCTTC. Protein sequence: CASSLTGTGESEQFF.

The rearrangement joins TRBV5-1 to TRBJ1-3; TRBD1 matches 10 bases. This CDR3 is built from 16 residues. The trim removed 5 bases at V and 0 bases at J, leaving 5 bases unmatched. The germline gives CDR1 SGHRS, CDR2 YFSETQ. The CDR3 reads CASRETGGISGNTIYF. The CDR3 DNA follows: TGCGCCAGCAGGGAGACAGGGGGCATCTCTGGAAACACCATATATTTT.

This clonotype has a single count. J is TRBJ2-7 and V is TRBV20-1, with 7 bases lining up with TRBD1. V gave up 6 bases and J gave up 4 bases; unmatched junction bases: 15. Germline assignment: CDR1 DFQATT and CDR2 SNEGSKA (reference sequence). The length of the CDR3 is 15 residues. CDR3 in DNA: TGCAGTGCCACTATCCAACCGGGACAGATTTACGAGCAGTACTTC. It is translated as CSATIQPGQIYEQYF.

The chain is built from TRBV5-6 and TRBJ2-5; D may be TRBD1 (5 bases). CDR3 length: 13 residues. Germline V lookup: CDR1 SGHDT, CDR2 YYEEEE. V was shortened by 4 bases and J by 7 bases, with 14 bases between the two germline ends. In nucleotides, the CDR3 is TGTGCCAGCAGCAAGGGGCCCGGTGGGACCCAGTACTTC. It is translated as CASSKGPGGTQYF.

The V call is TRBV4-1, the J call TRBJ2-7; D remains ambiguous. This CDR3 is 13 amino acids long. CDR1 is MGHRA, CDR2 YSYEKL, per germline. Trimming shortened V by 0 bases and J by 4 bases, and 7 bases separated the two germline ends. In DNA, the CDR3 is TGCGCCAGCAGCCAAGAAGGAGATTACGAGCAGTACTTC. Its translation is CASSQEGDYEQYF.

In this sample, this clonotype turned up many times. V and J are TRBV2 and TRBJ2-1, with TRBD1 as a possible D gene (5 bases). Germline V gene data show CDR1 as SNHLY and CDR2 as FYNNEI. The CDR3 covers 17 residues. The V and J ends lost 5 bases and 4 bases respectively, with 21 bases between them. CDR3 coding DNA: TGTGCCAGCAGTTACAAATTCAGGGATCGCCCATACAATGAGCAGTTCTTC. Protein sequence: CASSYKFRDRPYNEQFF.

This clonotype was detected many times. This sequence joins TRBV12-3 or TRBV12-4 and TRBJ1-3; no reliable D call. The CDR3 sequence is 14 residues long. With 1 base removed from V and 0 bases from J, the gap between germline ends came to 4 bases. The CDR3, as DNA: TGTGCCAGCAGTTTAGAGGACTCTGGAAACACCATATATTTT. The encoded protein is CASSLEDSGNTIYF.

This clonotype has a count of ten or more. DNA of the CDR3: TGCAGCGTTGAAGGTCAGGGGGCTGGGTACGAGCAGTACTTC. Translation: CSVEGQGAGYEQYF. The chain joins TRBV29-1 to TRBJ2-7, with TRBD1 matching over 8 bases. The CDR3 consists of 14 residues. Unmatched junction bases numbered 6, after V lost 1 base and J lost 4 bases. Per the germline V gene, CDR1 is SQVTM and CDR2 is ANQGSEA.